The next 20 T cell receptor delta chains were all read from a single sample in a study of γδ T cells in repeated Plasmodium falciparum infection. TCRdb re-analyzed the multiplex PCR reads via CATT. Here the sample spans tens of thousands of delta-chain clones, roughly 1.6% being singletons. Vgamma9/Vdelta2+ and Vdelta2-negative gammadelta T cells were flow-sorted from PBMC for bulk sequencing. Sequenced: gamma-delta T cells from blood. These receptor sequences come from a pool of human donors (malaria-infected and uninfected, not separated).

This clone was observed a handful of times. TCRdb attributes to this sequence the protein of a much larger clone, which differs from the DNA translation at residue 5; a read error is likely, and the protein displayed is translated from the DNA. CDR3 in DNA: TGTGCCTGTGACAAGATTGAAATCACCGGGAGTGGGGGACCCATCCCAACTCACAATTCCTGGGACACCCGACAGATGTTTTTC. This gives the protein CACDKIEITGSGGPIPTHNSWDTRQMFF. The chain uses TRDV2 and TRDJ3, with 7 bases identical to TRDD3. This CDR3 comprises 28 residues. CDR1 is GEAIGNYY and CDR2 is EKD in the germline V gene. V shed 2 bases and J 1 base; nucleotides not matched to a gene: 37.

Remarks on this clone: The amino acid sequence in TCRdb belongs to a much larger clone and departs from this DNA's translation at residue 16, likely a sequencing read error; the sequence shown is translated from the DNA. The chain's CDR3 is CALGDPRLPTPLYWGFQNTDKLIF. In DNA form, the CDR3 reads TGTGCTCTTGGGGACCCGAGGCTCCCTACGCCTTTGTACTGGGGGTTCCAGAACACCGATAAACTCATCTTT. The chain links TRDV1 to TRDJ1; 8 bases match TRDD3. TCRdb gives no J gene; it was assigned here by matching the DNA to germline. The CDR3 has 24 amino acids. After removal of 3 bases from V and 0 bases from J, the junction contained 30 bases not matched to a gene. The germline V gene encodes CDR1 TSWWSYY and CDR2 QGS.

Details on this clone: A read error is likely here: a far larger clone is one base away. Other DNA sequences within the sample encode an identical CDR3. The rearrangement uses TRDV1 and TRDJ1, with D perhaps matching TRDD2 (6 bases). The J gene comes from matching the DNA to germline here; TCRdb lacks it. The germline V gene has CDR1 TSWWSYY and CDR2 QGS. This CDR3 spans 22 amino acids. The CDR3, as DNA: TGTGCTCTCGGGGAATCTAAAAATGAGGGGGCGCCACTCCTACCTTACACCGATAAACTCATCTTT. The encoded protein is CALGESKNEGAPLLPYTDKLIF.

This clone appeared a few times. The protein recorded in TCRdb matches a much larger clone and deviates from this DNA's translation at residue 11, suggesting a read error; the protein here is obtained by translating the DNA. The chain joins TRDV3 to TRDJ1; 7 positions agree with TRDD3. The CDR3 covers 17 residues. The germline CDR1 and CDR2 sequences are TVYSNPD and GDNSRS (reference sequence). Germline trimming cut 4 bases from V and 1 base from J; bases unmatched to any gene: 18. CDR3 in amino acids: CASYRRTVGITTDKLIF. CDR3 bases: TGTGCCTCCTATCGGCGTACTGTGGGGATAACCACCGATAAACTCATCTTT.

This clone is deemed medium-sized. Distinct nucleotide sequences in the sample also encode this CDR3. The chain joins TRDV2 to TRDJ1, with 7 bases aligning to TRDD3. The junction had 15 bases not matched to a gene; V was cut back by 4 bases and J by 5 bases. The length of the CDR3 is 16 residues. Germline V CDR1 and CDR2: GEAIGNYY, EKD. In DNA form, the CDR3 reads TGTGCCTGTGAACCTGCGGCCAAATGGGGGAGAGATAAACTCATCTTT. This encodes CACEPAAKWGRDKLIF.

The chain links TRDV1 to TRDJ1; no clear D gene. The J gene, not given by TCRdb, was assigned here from a germline match of the nucleotide sequence. The CDR3 is made up of 15 amino acids. Trimming took off 7 bases at V and 0 bases at J, with 15 bases between the two ends. Germline V gives CDR1 TSWWSYY, CDR2 QGS. The CDR3 sequence is CALVHPNQYTDKLIF. The CDR3 region has the DNA TGTGCTCTTGTGCACCCGAACCAGTACACCGATAAACTCATCTTT.

Remarks on this clone: It differs at one base from a far larger clone, so likely a read error. This sample also contains other DNA sequences that code for the same CDR3. The chain couples TRDV1 to TRDJ1; TRDD3 aligns across 8 bases. This CDR3 is built from 16 residues. Germline V gene sequence: CDR1 TSWWSYY, CDR2 QGS. CDR3 in DNA: TGTGCTCTTGGGGAACAGGCGTTACTGGGGGCCGATAAGCTCATCTTT. It translates to CALGEQALLGADKLIF.

This clone has more than one count but fewer than ten. This likely reflects a read error, since a far larger clone is one base away. Other DNA sequences in the same sample also yield this CDR3. The V gene call is TRDV2, and the J gene call is absent; the table calls TRDD3, which could not be checked here. In germline, CDR1 is GEAIGNYY, CDR2 EKD. The CDR3 loop spans 20 amino acids. The CDR3 spells CACHKRVRGDRPGYTDKLIF. In DNA form, the CDR3 reads TGTGCCTGCCACAAGAGAGTTCGTGGGGACCGACCAGGGTACACCGATAAGCTCATCTTT.

In this sample, this clone turned up a few times. TCRdb's protein, taken from a much larger clone, differs from this DNA's translation at residue 9, likely owing to a read error; the protein displayed comes from the DNA. The genes are TRDV1 and TRDJ1, with D perhaps TRDD2 (6 bases). The J gene comes from matching the DNA to germline here; TCRdb lacks it. Germline values: CDR1 TSWWSYY, CDR2 QGS. The V gene lost 4 bases and the J gene lost 0 bases, with 18 bases spanning the gap. This CDR3 has 17 amino acids. CDR3 protein: CALGVLRGKLYTDKLIF. Here the CDR3 DNA reads TGTGCTCTTGGGGTCCTACGTGGGAAACTTTACACCGATAAACTCATCTTT.

Ten or more counts support this clone. The chain combines TRDV1 with TRDJ1; possible D gene TRDD3, 6 bases. Germline values: CDR1 TSWWSYY, CDR2 QGS. This CDR3 has 14 residues. V was shortened by 4 bases and J by 7 bases, with 16 bases between the two germline ends. CDR3 residues: CALGVKRGSGKLIF. The CDR3 nucleotides read TGTGCTCTTGGGGTTAAGAGGGGATCGGGTAAACTCATCTTT.

Concerning this clone: TCRdb lists the protein of a much larger clone for this DNA, which differs at residue 8, so this is likely a read error; the protein given here is translated from the DNA itself. The chain couples TRDV1 to TRDJ1, with a possible D match to TRDD2 (6 bases). This CDR3 is built from 14 residues. Trimming took off 4 bases at V and 8 bases at J, with 17 bases between the two ends. The germline V gene encodes CDR1 TSWWSYY and CDR2 QGS. The CDR3 sequence: CALGATSCRGKLIF. Here the CDR3 DNA reads TGTGCTCTTGGGGCCACTTCCTGCCGGGGGAAACTCATCTTT.

The table lists this clone with many counts. TCRdb's protein for this DNA is that of a much larger clone and differs from the translation at residue 10, likely a read error; the protein shown is the DNA translation. The rearrangement links TRDV1 to TRDJ1; D is undetermined. The ends were cut back, 5 bases at V and 8 bases at J, with 21 bases in the middle. Germline CDR1 is TSWWSYY and CDR2 is QGS. This CDR3 has 15 residues. CDR3 coding DNA: TGTGCTCTTGGGCTTAGCCCCACCGCCGCCGTCAAACTCATCTTT. This sequence encodes CALGLSPTAAVKLIF.

In this sample, this clone turned up a few times. The protein recorded in TCRdb matches a much larger clone and deviates from this DNA's translation at residue 7, suggesting a read error; the protein here is obtained by translating the DNA. This sequence joins TRDV1 and TRDJ1; D is possibly TRDD1 or TRDD3 (6 bases each). The J gene, missing from TCRdb, was assigned here through DNA to germline matching. The CDR3 length is 21 residues. Germline V gives CDR1 TSWWSYY, CDR2 QGS. Trimming pared 5 bases from V and 0 bases from J, leaving 31 bases between. CDR3: CALGSPQGKYGSGADTDKLIF. Here the CDR3 DNA reads TGTGCTCTTGGGTCCCCTCAAGGGAAATACGGTTCTGGGGCCGACACCGATAAACTCATCTTT.

The table lists this clone with a few counts. This probably arose from a read error, given a far larger clone one base away. CDR3 in DNA: TGTGCCCTTCGGCCCGATTGCCCTTTCTGGGGGATACGCACCGATAAACTCATCTTT. This encodes CALRPDCPFWGIRTDKLIF. V and J are TRDV1 and TRDJ1; 12 bases align to TRDD3. TCRdb gives no J gene; it was assigned here by matching the DNA to germline. Germline V gives CDR1 TSWWSYY, CDR2 QGS. The CDR3 is 19 amino acids.

Turning to this clone: The protein held in TCRdb is that of a much larger clone and does not match this DNA's translation at residue 10, likely because of a read error; the protein shown is translated from the DNA. The J gene is TRDJ1, the V gene TRDV1, with 13 bases matching TRDD3. Here the J gene was assigned by germline matching of the DNA, as TCRdb has none. The CDR3 extends over 23 amino acids. Germline V gives CDR1 TSWWSYY, CDR2 QGS. The trim removed 9 bases at V and 0 bases at J, leaving 28 bases unmatched. CDR3 protein: CALGDPTPSHTGGYAGYTDKLIF. DNA for the CDR3: TGTGCTCTCGGTGACCCGACCCCATCCCATACTGGGGGATACGCGGGGTACACCGATAAACTCATCTTT.

Notes on this clone: Translating this DNA gives a protein that differs at residue 14 from the TCRdb one, which belongs to a much larger clone; a read error is likely, and the protein shown is this translation. The V call is TRDV1, the J call TRDJ1, with 10 positions matching TRDD3. TCRdb offers no J gene call, so here the DNA was matched to germline to obtain one. The trim removed 1 base at V and 0 bases at J, leaving 26 bases unmatched. Per the germline V gene, CDR1 is TSWWSYY and CDR2 is QGS. CDR3 length equals 24 residues. CDR3 protein: CALGEPRYGLLGDAPILYTDKLIF. The CDR3 coding sequence is TGTGCTCTTGGGGAACCTCGTTATGGGCTACTGGGGGATGCGCCAATCCTATACACCGATAAACTCATCTTT.

On this clone: A far larger clone is one base from this, pointing to a likely read error. The identical CDR3 is also encoded by other nucleotide sequences in the sample. The chain carries TRDV1 and TRDJ1, with D perhaps being TRDD2 or TRDD3 (5 bases each). TCRdb does not report a J gene; here it was assigned by matching the DNA to germline references. The CDR3 totals 14 residues. Germline V gene lookup returns CDR1 TSWWSYY and CDR2 QGS. CDR3 in DNA: TGTGCCCTTGGGGAACTTCCGATACCGGGTAAACTCATCTTT. Translated, it gives CALGELPIPGKLIF.

As for this clone: With a far larger clone one base away, a read error is the likely cause. Other DNA sequences in the sample encode the same CDR3. The chain carries TRDV1 and TRDJ1; no clear D. TCRdb supplies no J gene; here it was assigned by aligning the nucleotide sequence to germline. Between the trimmed V and J ends, which lost 3 bases and 2 bases, there was a span of 10 bases. Germline V CDR1 and CDR2: TSWWSYY, QGS. This CDR3 has 14 amino acids. This CDR3 reads CALGELTWTDKLIF. CDR3 coding DNA: TGTGCTCTTGGGGAGCTGACATGGACCGATAAACTCATCTTT.

This clone turned up a few times. Since a far larger clone is one base different, this is likely a read error. The same CDR3 can be traced to other DNA sequences in this sample. The V gene is listed as TRDV2; no J gene was called; no DNA check was done on the table's D call, TRDD3. The CDR3 contains 19 residues. Germline loops: CDR1 GEAIGNYY, CDR2 EKD. Here the CDR3 reads CACDTGIWGIRGYTDKLIF. For the CDR3, the DNA is TGTGCCTGTGACACCGGGATCTGGGGGATACGCGGGTACACCGATAAACTTATCTTT.

This clone has a handful of counts. TCRdb's protein for this DNA is that of a much larger clone and differs from the translation at residue 12, likely a read error; the protein shown is the DNA translation. The genes are TRDV1 and TRDJ1; TRDD3 might be the D (5 bases). This CDR3 contains 20 residues. From germline, CDR1 is TSWWSYY and CDR2 QGS. V lost 1 base and J lost 1, with 25 bases in between. The CDR3 DNA sequence: TGTGCTCTTGGGGAACCACGCCGGGGGTCTTGGATGCACCTCACCGATAAACTCATCTTT. As protein: CALGEPRRGSWMHLTDKLIF.